This T cell receptor (beta chain) appears in the sequencing data of a study of T-cell memory formation after mild COVID-19. Study background: TCR clusters mostly belonged to single donors. Broader study findings: A second wave expanding day 15 to 37 was CD4+-biased; contracting clones were balanced. Detection of some responders pre-infection suggested pre-existing cross-reactive memory T cells participated.

Concerning this clonotype itself: Its cognate antigen is unknown.

After 5'RACE with constant-segment primers, TCR alpha and TCR beta cDNA libraries carrying sample barcodes and UMIs were obtained. TCRdb re-derived calls from the 5' RACE reads in MiXCR, one entry per CDR3 protein. The sample has about 82,000 distinct CDR3 sequences, 9.5% to 15% seen once. This CDR3 region has 15 residues. V was pared by 5 bases and J by 7 bases, with 9 bases of the junction left unmatched. Germline V gene lookup returns CDR1 SGHTA and CDR2 FQGNSA. The chain recombines TRBV7-2 with TRBJ2-2; TRBD2 matches 8 bases. The origin of this receptor is a man younger than 35 who had mild COVID-19 (a few samples of this study predate the infection). Cell type and time point are not known. Sequenced sample: PBMCs or a T cell subset sorted from them (not recorded which). CDR3 DNA: TGTGCCAGCAGCCCTACCACGGGGGGGGGCGGGGAGCTGTTTTTT. This codes for CASSPTTGGGGELFF.